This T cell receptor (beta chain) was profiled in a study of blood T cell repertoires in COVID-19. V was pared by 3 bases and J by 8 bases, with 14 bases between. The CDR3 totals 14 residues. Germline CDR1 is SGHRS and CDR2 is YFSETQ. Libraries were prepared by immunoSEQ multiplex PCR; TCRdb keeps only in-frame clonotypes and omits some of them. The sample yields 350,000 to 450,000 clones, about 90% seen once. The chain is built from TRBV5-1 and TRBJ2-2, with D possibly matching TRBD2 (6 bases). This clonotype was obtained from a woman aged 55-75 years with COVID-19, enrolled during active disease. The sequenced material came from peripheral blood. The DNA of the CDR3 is TGCGCCAGCAGCTCGGTGATGCGGGGTGGGGAGCTGTTTTTT. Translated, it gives CASSSVMRGGELFF.